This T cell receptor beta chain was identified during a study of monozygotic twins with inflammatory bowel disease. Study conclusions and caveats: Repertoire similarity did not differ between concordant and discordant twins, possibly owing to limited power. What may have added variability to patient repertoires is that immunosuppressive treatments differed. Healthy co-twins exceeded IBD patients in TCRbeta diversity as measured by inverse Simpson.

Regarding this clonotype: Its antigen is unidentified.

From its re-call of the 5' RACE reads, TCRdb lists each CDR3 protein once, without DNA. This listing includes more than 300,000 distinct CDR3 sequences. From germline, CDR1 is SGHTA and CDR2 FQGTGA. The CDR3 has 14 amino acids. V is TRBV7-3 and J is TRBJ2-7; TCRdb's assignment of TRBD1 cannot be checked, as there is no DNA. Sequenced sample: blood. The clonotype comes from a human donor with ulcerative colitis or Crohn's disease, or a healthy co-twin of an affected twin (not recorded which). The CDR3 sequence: CASSPGDRGHEQYF.